This T cell receptor (beta chain) originates from a study of blood T cells in healthy people across ages. Study-wide results and limits: Higher diversity and more naive CD4+ cells were features of long-lived donors, compared to aged donors. Nothing was known about donor CMV status, and this possibly confounded expanded clonotype changes.

The CDR3 length is 18 residues. The V end was cut by 5 bases, the J end by 0 bases, with 17 bases between. The germline V gene has CDR1 SGHTA and CDR2 FQGNSA. This clonotype came up a few times. Its antigen remains unidentified. Using a J-beta primer mix together with a sample-barcoded 5' primer, a second PCR was run for about 6 to 11 cycles. Unique molecular identifiers of 12 random nucleotides labeled each cDNA. TCRdb called the 5' RACE reads again in MiXCR, with one record for every CDR3 protein. The repertoire holds a few hundred thousand distinct CDR3 sequences, roughly half seen once, with 45% to 65% in the top ten.

Sequencing used blood. This clonotype originated in a man aged 55 to 70 in good health. The genes are TRBV7-2 and TRBJ2-6; tentative D call: TRBD1 (6 bases). The CDR3: CASSPDRTRSSGANVLTF. The CDR3 DNA sequence: TGTGCCAGCAGCCCCGACAGGACACGAAGCTCTGGGGCCAACGTCCTGACTTTC.